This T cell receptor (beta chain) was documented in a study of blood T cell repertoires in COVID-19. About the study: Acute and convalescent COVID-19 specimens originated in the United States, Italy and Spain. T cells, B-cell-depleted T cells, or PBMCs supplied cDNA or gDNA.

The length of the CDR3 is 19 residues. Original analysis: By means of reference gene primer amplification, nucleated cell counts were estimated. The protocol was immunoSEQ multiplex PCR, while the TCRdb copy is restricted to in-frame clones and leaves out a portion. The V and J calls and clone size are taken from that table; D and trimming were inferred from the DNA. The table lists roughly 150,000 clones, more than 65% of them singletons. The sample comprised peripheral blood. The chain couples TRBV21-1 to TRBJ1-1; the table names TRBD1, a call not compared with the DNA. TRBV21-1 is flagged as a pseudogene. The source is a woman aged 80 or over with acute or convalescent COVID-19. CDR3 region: CASSKPSPGGGGLNTEAFF. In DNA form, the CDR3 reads TGTGCCAGCAGCAAACCGTCCCCAGGGGGTGGAGGGTTGAACACTGAAGCTTTCTTT.